Given below is one T cell receptor (beta chain) in context. Its antigen remains unknown. The assay was immunoSEQ multiplex PCR, and TCRdb's table has in-frame clones only and misses some. The sample lists approximately 59,000 clones, 88% occurring once. Autoimmune disease history or systemic immunosuppression excluded patients. The entry originates in a study of OX40 agonist ivuxolimab in advanced cancers. Study-wide findings and caveats: The antigens recognized by the expanded peripheral T cells, that is their antigen specificity, were not determined. Normalized T-cell clonal expansion was also low in a subset of nonresponders. Blood T cells, both CD4+ and CD8+, expanded clonally by week 6 at 0.1 to 3.0 mg/kg.

The source is an adult with an advanced solid tumor such as melanoma, head and neck, liver or kidney cancer. Material: CD4+ or CD8+ T cells sorted from blood, obtained in a trial of the OX40 agonist ivuxolimab.

CDR3 loop: CASSLEGQGRSEAFF. The CDR3 DNA reads as TGCGCCAGCAGCTTGGAGGGCCAGGGAAGGTCTGAAGCTTTCTTT. The chain carries TRBV5-1 and TRBJ1-1; tentatively, D is TRBD1 (5 bases). Trimming stripped 0 bases from V and 6 bases from J, with 15 bases between. Germline V lookup: CDR1 SGHRS, CDR2 YFSETQ. The CDR3 covers 15 residues.